This T cell receptor beta chain originates from a study of tumor-infiltrating lymphocytes in oesophageal squamous cell carcinoma listed by TCRdb under 2016. The method was PCR. TCRdb shows the sequencer as Illumina HiSeq 2000. TCRdb reprocessed the public reads (quality trimming at Q25 with fastp, clone calling with MiXCR) and kept in-frame beta chains. Records with the same CDR3 protein are collapsed into one entry carrying the most frequent genes and DNA. This sample has approximately 15,000 distinct CDR3 sequences in its table, and less than 60% of those were observed once. The leading ten clones occupy 14% of the sample. Within its sample, this clonotype is medium-sized (0.01 to 0.1%). Its binding antigen is unknown. Within one base of it there is no much larger clone, and no base qualities were kept. From a lookup of the germline V gene (reference sequence), CDR1 and CDR2 are MNHEY and SMNVEV. Between the V and J ends, shortened by 2 bases and 5 bases respectively, the junction contains 9 bases. Its CDR3 holds 13 amino acids, cysteine through phenylalanine. Only the CDR3 DNA stays, 39 bases, in frame from base 1.

Sequencing was performed on blood. The sequence derives from a male donor with esophageal squamous cell carcinoma. The chain joins TRBV27 to TRBJ2-5; the D gene cannot be named for sure. The sequenced DNA is TGTGCCAGCAGTTTACGTCAGTTGGAGACCCAGTACTTC. This translates into CASSLRQLETQYF.